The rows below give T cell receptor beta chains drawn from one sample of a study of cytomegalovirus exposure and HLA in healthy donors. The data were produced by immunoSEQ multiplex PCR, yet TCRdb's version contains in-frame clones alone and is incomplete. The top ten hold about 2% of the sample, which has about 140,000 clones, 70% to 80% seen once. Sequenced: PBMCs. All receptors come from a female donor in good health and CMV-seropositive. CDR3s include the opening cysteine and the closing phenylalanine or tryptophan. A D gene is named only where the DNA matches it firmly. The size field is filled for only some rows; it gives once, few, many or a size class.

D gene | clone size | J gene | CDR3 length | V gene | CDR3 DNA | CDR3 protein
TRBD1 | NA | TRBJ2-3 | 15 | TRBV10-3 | TGTGCCATCAGACCGACAGGGGCAAGCACAGATACGCAGTATTTT | CAIRPTGASTDTQYF
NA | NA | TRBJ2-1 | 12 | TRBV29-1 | TGCAGCGTTGAAGATTTGAGCAATGAGCAGTTCTTC | CSVEDLSNEQFF
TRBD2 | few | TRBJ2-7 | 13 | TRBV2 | TGTGCCAGCAGTATGGGACTAGCGGAGGAGCAGTACTTC | CASSMGLAEEQYF
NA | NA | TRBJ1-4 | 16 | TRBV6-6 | TGTGCCAGCAGTTACACGGGACAATCCACTAATGAAAAACTGTTTTTT | CASSYTGQSTNEKLFF
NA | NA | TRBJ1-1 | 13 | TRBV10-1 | TGCGCCAGCAGTGATCAGTTGAACACTGAAGCTTTCTTT | CASSDQLNTEAFF
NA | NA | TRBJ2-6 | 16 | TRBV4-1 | TGCGCCAGCAGCCAAGTGACAGCCCTCCGGGCCAACGTCCTGACTTTC | CASSQVTALRANVLTF
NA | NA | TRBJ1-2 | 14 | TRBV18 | TGTGCCAGCTCACCACCGGCGGGGGGCTATGGCTACACCTTC | CASSPPAGGYGYTF
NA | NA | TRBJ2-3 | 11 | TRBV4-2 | TGTGCCAGCAGCCAAGAACTTCGTTATTATTTT | CASSQELRYYF
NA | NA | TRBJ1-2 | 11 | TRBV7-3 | TGTGCCAGCAGCGGGAGGGGCGGCTACACCTTC | CASSGRGGYTF
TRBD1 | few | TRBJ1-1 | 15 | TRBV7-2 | TGTGCCAGCAGCTACTCAGGGGGCATGAACACTGAAGCTTTCTTT | CASSYSGGMNTEAFF
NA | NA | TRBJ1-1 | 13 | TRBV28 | TGTGCCAGCACCCCTAGTGTAAGGGGCCGGGCTTTCTTT | CASTPSVRGRAFF
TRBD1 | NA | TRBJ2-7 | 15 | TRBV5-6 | TGTGCCAGCAGCTTGGCTTTGGGGGACAGCTACGAGCAGTACTTC | CASSLALGDSYEQYF
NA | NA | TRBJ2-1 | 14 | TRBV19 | TGTGCCACCCGAGCGGAACCCTCCTACAATGAGCAGTTCTTC | CATRAEPSYNEQFF
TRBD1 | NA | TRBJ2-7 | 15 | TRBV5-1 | TGCGCCAGCAGCTTGGCCCCAGGGGGCTACTACGAGCAGTACTTC | CASSLAPGGYYEQYF
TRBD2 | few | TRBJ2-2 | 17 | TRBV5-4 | TGTGCCAGCAGCTCCCTAGCGGGAGGCTCGAACACCGGGGAGCTGTTTTTT | CASSSLAGGSNTGELFF
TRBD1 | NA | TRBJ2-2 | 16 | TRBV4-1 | TGCGCCAGCAGCCACCGAAACAGGGGGCGGGCCGGGGAGCTGTTTTTT | CASSHRNRGRAGELFF
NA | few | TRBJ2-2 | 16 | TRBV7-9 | TGTGCCAGCAGGAACTACCGGGACATCGGTTCCGGGGAGCTGTTTTTT | CASRNYRDIGSGELFF
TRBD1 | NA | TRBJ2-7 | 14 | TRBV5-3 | TGTGCCAGAAGCCCGACAGGGAGCTCCTACGAGCAGTACTTC | CARSPTGSSYEQYF
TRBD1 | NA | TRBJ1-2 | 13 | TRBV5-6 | TGTGCCAGCAGCTTGGCCCCCGGGACAGGAAGGACCTTC | CASSLAPGTGRTF
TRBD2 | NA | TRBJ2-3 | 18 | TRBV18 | TGTGCCAGCTCACCACCGGTCCTAGCGGGAGGCCCCACAGATACGCAGTATTTT | CASSPPVLAGGPTDTQYF
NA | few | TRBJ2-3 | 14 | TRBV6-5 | TGTGCCAGCAGTTGGTCGGTGAACACAGATACGCAGTATTTT | CASSWSVNTDTQYF
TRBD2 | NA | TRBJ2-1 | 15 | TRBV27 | TGTGCCAGCAGTCGACTAGCGGGGGCTCGGAATGAGCAGTTCTTC | CASSRLAGARNEQFF
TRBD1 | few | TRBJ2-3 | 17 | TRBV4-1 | TGCGCCAGCAGCCAAGCGCAGGACAGGGAAGTTGCAGATACGCAGTATTTT | CASSQAQDREVADTQYF
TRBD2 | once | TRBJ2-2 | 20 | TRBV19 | TGTGCCAGTAGTATCTATCTGGCTAGCGGGGGGAACCGACTCACCGGGGAGCTGTTTTTT | CASSIYLASGGNRLTGELFF
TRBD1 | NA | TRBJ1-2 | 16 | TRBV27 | TGTGCCAGCAGTTCCAGGTCCAGGGGGGCCAACTATGGCTACACCTTC | CASSSRSRGANYGYTF
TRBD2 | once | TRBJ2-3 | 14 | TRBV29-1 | TGCAGCGTTACGTGGACTAGCGGCACAGATACGCAGTATTTT | CSVTWTSGTDTQYF
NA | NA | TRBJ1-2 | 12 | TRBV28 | TGTGCCAGCAGGAGCACTCACTATGGCTACACCTTC | CASRSTHYGYTF
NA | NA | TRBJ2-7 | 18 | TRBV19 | TGTGCCAGTAGTTCTTTGGGGTTACAGGGTTCTCGGGTGGACGAGCAGTACTTC | CASSSLGLQGSRVDEQYF
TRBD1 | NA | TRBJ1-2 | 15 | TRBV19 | TGTGCCAGTAGTACCGTAGGACAGGGCCGGTATGGCTACACCTTC | CASSTVGQGRYGYTF